The rows below give T cell receptor beta chains drawn from one sample of a study of blood T cell repertoires in COVID-19. Assay: immunoSEQ multiplex PCR; the TCRdb copy retains only in-frame clones and omits some. This sample has some 97,000 clones; more than 75% occur once, and the top ten carry more than 10%. The sample consisted of peripheral blood. Receptor source: a human donor in a cohort sampled during active COVID-19. The conserved cysteine and the conserved F or W are not part of the CDR3 here.

v_call: TRBV27
j_call: TRBJ1-2
cdr3_aa: ASSLSVGLGYGYT

v_call: TRBV12-3/TRBV12-4
j_call: TRBJ1-1
cdr3_aa: ASSSYTEAF

v_call: TRBV10-3
j_call: TRBJ2-2
cdr3_aa: AISDQSGSGAGELF

v_call: TRBV7-2
j_call: TRBJ2-5
cdr3_aa: ASSRQGGETQY

v_call: TRBV5-1
j_call: TRBJ1-3
cdr3_aa: ASSLDGDSGNTIY

v_call: TRBV5-1
j_call: TRBJ2-5
cdr3_aa: ASSLTDQETQY

v_call: TRBV12-5
j_call: TRBJ1-1
cdr3_aa: ASDLEGRGAF

v_call: TRBV6-5
j_call: TRBJ1-4
cdr3_aa: ASSPGQVNEKLF

v_call: TRBV30
j_call: TRBJ1-1
cdr3_aa: AWSKGAGSNTEAF

v_call: TRBV21-1
j_call: TRBJ1-1
cdr3_aa: ASSKLPRQGSATEAF

v_call: TRBV6-2/TRBV6-3
j_call: TRBJ2-7
cdr3_aa: ASSYHQGGKSYEQY

v_call: TRBV3-1/TRBV3-2
j_call: TRBJ2-5
cdr3_aa: ASSHLAGGPETQY

v_call: TRBV10-1
j_call: TRBJ2-3
cdr3_aa: ASRSAGTDTQY

v_call: TRBV3-1/TRBV3-2
j_call: TRBJ2-6
cdr3_aa: ASSQWDKAIPGANVLT

v_call: TRBV24-1
j_call: TRBJ2-1
cdr3_aa: ATSDPAGGTVNEQF

v_call: TRBV6-5
j_call: TRBJ2-7
cdr3_aa: ASRGTGTGPYEQY

v_call: TRBV7-7
j_call: TRBJ2-2
cdr3_aa: ASSLRLADNTGELF

v_call: TRBV6-6
j_call: TRBJ1-1
cdr3_aa: ASSDTGPF

v_call: TRBV7-9
j_call: TRBJ2-6
cdr3_aa: ASSRLGGPPGANVLT

v_call: TRBV5-6
j_call: TRBJ1-2
cdr3_aa: ASSLGQGARGYT

v_call: TRBV5-1
j_call: TRBJ1-6
cdr3_aa: ASSLGRTVGDSPLH

v_call: TRBV7-2
j_call: TRBJ1-5
cdr3_aa: ASSRTGNQPQH

v_call: TRBV6-6
j_call: TRBJ2-5
cdr3_aa: ASRATEETQY

v_call: TRBV28
j_call: TRBJ1-2
cdr3_aa: ASSFDIYGYT

v_call: TRBV2
j_call: TRBJ1-2
cdr3_aa: ASSVDRGQSYGYT

v_call: TRBV3-1/TRBV3-2
j_call: TRBJ2-1
cdr3_aa: ASSQEASGGAGEQF

v_call: TRBV6-1
j_call: TRBJ2-2
cdr3_aa: ASSGYSSGRATGELF

v_call: TRBV12-3/TRBV12-4
j_call: TRBJ1-2
cdr3_aa: ASSTGGNYGYT

v_call: TRBV4-3
j_call: TRBJ2-7
cdr3_aa: ASSQVQGITYEQY

v_call: TRBV27
j_call: TRBJ1-4
cdr3_aa: ASSLGGGVRKKLF

v_call: TRBV7-2
j_call: TRBJ2-7
cdr3_aa: ASSLVITSGNNEQY

v_call: TRBV7-2
j_call: TRBJ2-5
cdr3_aa: ASSFRTGGEETQY

v_call: TRBV19
j_call: TRBJ1-2
cdr3_aa: ASSIGQGGYT

v_call: TRBV7-2
j_call: TRBJ2-5
cdr3_aa: ASSGGTSGAQETQY

v_call: TRBV4-1
j_call: TRBJ2-5
cdr3_aa: ASSQFSGTGQETQY

v_call: TRBV7-2
j_call: TRBJ1-1
cdr3_aa: ASRAAALMNTEAF

v_call: TRBV7-2
j_call: TRBJ2-7
cdr3_aa: ASSQMTGTAYEQY

v_call: TRBV20-1
j_call: TRBJ2-7
cdr3_aa: SASGQGSYEQY

v_call: TRBV7-9
j_call: TRBJ1-6
cdr3_aa: ASSSPGGGPNSPLH

v_call: TRBV7-2
j_call: TRBJ2-7
cdr3_aa: ASSAQGYEQY

v_call: TRBV10-2
j_call: TRBJ1-3
cdr3_aa: ASSELAGVGNTIY

v_call: TRBV19
j_call: TRBJ1-1
cdr3_aa: ASSPDSMNTEAF

v_call: TRBV15
j_call: TRBJ1-3
cdr3_aa: ATSWGQASGNTIY

v_call: TRBV5-4
j_call: TRBJ2-7
cdr3_aa: ASSLASRGLEGGEQY

v_call: TRBV7-2
j_call: TRBJ2-7
cdr3_aa: ASSSGQGPYEQY

v_call: TRBV10-2
j_call: TRBJ2-7
cdr3_aa: ASRPGQIYEQY

v_call: TRBV6-5
j_call: TRBJ2-5
cdr3_aa: ASSYKKGMVVQY

v_call: TRBV7-2
j_call: TRBJ2-7
cdr3_aa: ASSTFGPTVPY

v_call: TRBV3-1/TRBV3-2
j_call: TRBJ2-7
cdr3_aa: ASSSGQLYEQY

v_call: TRBV6-5
j_call: TRBJ1-6
cdr3_aa: ASRYQGQGENSPLH

v_call: TRBV7-9
j_call: TRBJ1-2
cdr3_aa: ASSREVGLSTNYGYT

v_call: TRBV7-8
j_call: TRBJ2-3
cdr3_aa: ASSHVTGSTDTQY

v_call: TRBV7-9
j_call: TRBJ2-7
cdr3_aa: ASSLDGDEQY